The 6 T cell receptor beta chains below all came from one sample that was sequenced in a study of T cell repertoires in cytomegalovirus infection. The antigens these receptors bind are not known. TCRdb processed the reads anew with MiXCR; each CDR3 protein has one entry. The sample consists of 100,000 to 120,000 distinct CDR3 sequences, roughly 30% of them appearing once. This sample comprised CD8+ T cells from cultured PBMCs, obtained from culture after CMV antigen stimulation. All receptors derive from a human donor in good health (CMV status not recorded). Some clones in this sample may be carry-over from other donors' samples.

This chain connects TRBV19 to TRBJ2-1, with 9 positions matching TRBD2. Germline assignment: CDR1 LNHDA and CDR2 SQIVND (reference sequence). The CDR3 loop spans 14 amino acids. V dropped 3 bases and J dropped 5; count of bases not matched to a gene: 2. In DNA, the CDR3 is TGTGCCAGTAGTATCGGACTAGCGCACAATGAGCAGTTCTTC. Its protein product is CASSIGLAHNEQFF.

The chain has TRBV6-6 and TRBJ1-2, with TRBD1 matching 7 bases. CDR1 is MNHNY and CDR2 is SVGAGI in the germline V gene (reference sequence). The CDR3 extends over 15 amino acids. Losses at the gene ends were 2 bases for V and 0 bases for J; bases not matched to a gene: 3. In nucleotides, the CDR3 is TGTGCCAGCAGTTACCTGACAGGGTCTAACTATGGCTACACCTTC. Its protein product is CASSYLTGSNYGYTF.

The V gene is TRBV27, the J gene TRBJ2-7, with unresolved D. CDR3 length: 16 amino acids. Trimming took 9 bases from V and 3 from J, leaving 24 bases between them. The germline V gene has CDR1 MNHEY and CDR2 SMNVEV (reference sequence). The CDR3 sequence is CASNGPNPSGFYEQYF. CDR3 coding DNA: TGTGCCAGTAATGGTCCCAACCCGTCTGGGTTCTACGAGCAGTACTTC.

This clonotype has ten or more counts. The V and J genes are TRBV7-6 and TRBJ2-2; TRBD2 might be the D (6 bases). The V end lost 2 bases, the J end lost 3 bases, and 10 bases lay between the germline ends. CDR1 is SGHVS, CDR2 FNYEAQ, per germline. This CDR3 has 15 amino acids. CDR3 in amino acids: CASSLLGEDTGELFF. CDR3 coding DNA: TGTGCCAGCAGCTTATTGGGGGAGGACACCGGGGAGCTGTTTTTT.

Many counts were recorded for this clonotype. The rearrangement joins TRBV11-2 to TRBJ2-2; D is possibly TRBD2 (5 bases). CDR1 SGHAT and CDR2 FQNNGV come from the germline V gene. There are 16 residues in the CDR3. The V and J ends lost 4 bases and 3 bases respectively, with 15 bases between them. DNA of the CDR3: TGTGCCAGCAGCTCCCGGACTGAGCCATACACCGGGGAGCTGTTTTTT. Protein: CASSSRTEPYTGELFF. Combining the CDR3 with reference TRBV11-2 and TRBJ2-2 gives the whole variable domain EAGVAQSPRYKIIEKRQSVAFWCNPISGHATLYWYQQILGQGPKLLIQFQNNGVVDDSQLPKDRFSAERLKGVDSTLKIQPAKLEDSAVYLCASSSRTEPYTGELFFGEGSRLTVL.

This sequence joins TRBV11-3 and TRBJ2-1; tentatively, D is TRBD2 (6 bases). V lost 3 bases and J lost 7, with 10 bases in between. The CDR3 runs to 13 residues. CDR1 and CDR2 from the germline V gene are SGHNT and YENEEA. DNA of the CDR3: TGTGCCAGCAGCTTGGGGGGTGTGAATGAGCAGTTCTTC. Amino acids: CASSLGGVNEQFF.